The entry that follows covers one TCR beta chain sequence. Noted time point: after dendritic cell vaccination, including at tumor progression/relapse. All glioblastoma patients lacked an isocitrate dehydrogenase mutation. PBMC were collected before vaccination, two weeks after the third vaccination, and at progression. This record comes from a study of glioma-infiltrating T cells after dendritic cell vaccination. Method: immunoSEQ multiplex PCR; TCRdb's copy keeps in-frame clones and lacks some. The sample includes roughly 100,000 clones, around 90% of them seen just once. The CDR3 totals 15 residues. Germline CDR1 is SGHKS and CDR2 is YYEKEE (reference sequence). V dropped 0 bases and J dropped 7 bases, with 11 bases sitting between them.

Sequenced material: blood, taken after dendritic cell vaccination. The clonotype was recovered from a human donor with glioblastoma. V is TRBV5-5 and J is TRBJ1-6; weak D call: TRBD1 (5 bases). This chain's CDR3 is CASSLGQGGNSPLHF. The CDR3 nucleotides read TGTGCCAGCAGCTTGGGTCAGGGAGGGAATTCACCCCTCCACTTT.